A selection of T cell receptor beta chains follows, all from one sample in a study of blood T cell repertoires in COVID-19. Produced via immunoSEQ multiplex PCR; TCRdb's table is partial and in-frame only. The table has 140,000 or so clones, more than 60% seen once; the top ten hold less than 2%. The sample comprised peripheral blood. The receptors shown here come from a woman aged 55-69 years with acute or convalescent COVID-19. The CDR3 runs from the conserved cysteine through the conserved F or W. A D gene is named only where the DNA matches it firmly. Clone sizes are given selectively: once, few, many, or a class where the clone is expanded.

v_call,d_call,clone_size,j_call,cdr3_nt,cdr3_aa
TRBV15,.,.,TRBJ2-1,TGTGCCACCAGCAGAGGATCGACTCGTAACAATGAGCAGTTCTTC,CATSRGSTRNNEQFF
TRBV5-1,TRBD2,.,TRBJ2-7,TGCGCCAGCAGCCCGAGGACTAGCGGTCGCTACGAGCAGTACTTC,CASSPRTSGRYEQYF
TRBV20-1,.,.,TRBJ1-2,TGCAGTGCTAGTCCCGGTCCCTATGGCTACACCTTC,CSASPGPYGYTF
TRBV7-8,.,few,TRBJ2-7,TGTGCCAGCAGCTCCGAGTGGGAGCAGTACTTC,CASSSEWEQYF
TRBV7-3,.,.,TRBJ2-1,TGTGCCAGCAGCGTCGATGCCTTAGCGGATGAGCAGTTCTTC,CASSVDALADEQFF
TRBV4-2,TRBD2,.,TRBJ2-3,TGTGCCAGCAGCCAGCTAGCGGGAGATACGCAGTATTTT,CASSQLAGDTQYF
TRBV5-6,TRBD2,.,TRBJ2-5,TGTGCCAGCAGCTCCCCTTTAGCGGGAGTGGGAGAGACCCAGTACTTC,CASSSPLAGVGETQYF
TRBV11-2,.,.,TRBJ1-1,TGTGCCAGCAGCTCTCTTGAGGGGGTAAACACTGAAGCTTTCTTT,CASSSLEGVNTEAFF
TRBV5-4,TRBD1,.,TRBJ1-1,TGTGCCAGCAGCTTGCCAGGGGGCTTAACTGAAGCTTTCTTT,CASSLPGGLTEAFF
TRBV27,TRBD1,.,TRBJ1-1,TGTGCCAGCAGTTTGTACCAGACAGGGACGGCTTTCTTT,CASSLYQTGTAFF
TRBV7-8,.,.,TRBJ2-7,TGTGCCAGCAGCTTGGAAGCGCGCCTCTCCTACGAGCAGTACTTC,CASSLEARLSYEQYF
TRBV10-3,TRBD2,.,TRBJ2-1,TGTGCCATCAGTGGGGGGGGTCCAACCTACAATGAGCAGTTCTTC,CAISGGGPTYNEQFF
TRBV15,TRBD1,.,TRBJ1-1,TGTGCCACCAGCAGGGGGGGGACAGGGGCGCGAGACACTGAAGCTTTCTTT,CATSRGGTGARDTEAFF
TRBV28,.,.,TRBJ2-7,TGTGCCAGCAACCCCCCAGGGGCGCGCTACGAGCAGTACTTC,CASNPPGARYEQYF
TRBV5-6,TRBD1,.,TRBJ2-7,TGTGCCAGCAGCCTAGGGACAGGGACCTACGAGCAGTACTTC,CASSLGTGTYEQYF
TRBV5-1,.,.,TRBJ1-1,TGCGCCAGCAGCTTGGTCGGGGGAGGGACTGAAGCTTTCTTT,CASSLVGGGTEAFF
TRBV24-1,.,.,TRBJ1-1,TGTGCCACCAGTGACAGTACTGAAGCTTTCTTT,CATSDSTEAFF
TRBV19,.,.,TRBJ1-1,TGTGCCAGTACCAAGGGGTTTAAACAAGCTTTCTTT,CASTKGFKQAFF
TRBV24-1,.,.,TRBJ2-3,TGTGCCACCAGTCCCGGAGCACCTAGCACAGATACGCAGTATTTT,CATSPGAPSTDTQYF
TRBV3-1/TRBV3-2,.,once,TRBJ1-2,TGTGCCAGCAGCCAACTTCTTACAGGGAACTATGGCTACACCTTC,CASSQLLTGNYGYTF
TRBV19,TRBD2,.,TRBJ2-3,TGTGCCAGTAGGGAAGGCCTTAGCGGGAGGACAGATACGCAGTATTTT,CASREGLSGRTDTQYF
TRBV6-4,.,few,TRBJ2-7,TGTGCCAGCAGTGACCTCCAATGGGGGGAGAGATCCTACGAGCAGTACTTC,CASSDLQWGERSYEQYF
TRBV6-6,TRBD1,.,TRBJ1-6,TGTGCCAGCAGACAGGGGAGTAATTCACCCCTCCACTTT,CASRQGSNSPLHF
TRBV9,.,many,TRBJ2-3,TGTGCCAGCAGCCAACTAGCAGATACGCAGTATTTT,CASSQLADTQYF
TRBV28,.,.,TRBJ1-6,TGTGCCAGCAGCGTTAGCTCCTATAATTCACCCCTCCACTTT,CASSVSSYNSPLHF
TRBV6-1,.,.,TRBJ2-2,TGTGCCAGCAGTGTGGGGCAGGGCTATTCCACCGGGGAGCTGTTTTTT,CASSVGQGYSTGELFF